A single sample gave rise to the 5 T cell receptor beta chains below, sequenced in a study of T cell repertoires in ileal Crohn's disease. TCRdb's table, derived via immunoSEQ multiplex PCR, lists solely in-frame clones and lacks some. The repertoire has roughly 7,000 clones, around 92% of them found once; the top ten carry 1.6%. Sequencing was carried out using ileal tissue. Source of these receptors: an adult with Crohn's disease.

The chain is built from TRBV5-5 and TRBJ1-2; 8 bases match TRBD1. Germline V CDR1 and CDR2: SGHKS, YYEKEE (reference sequence). The CDR3 covers 15 residues. J was trimmed by 6 bases and V by 1 base; bases with no gene match: 8. The CDR3 loop is CASSLSGRGPDGYTF. CDR3 DNA sequence: TGTGCCAGCAGCTTGAGCGGCAGGGGGCCAGATGGCTACACCTTC.

The V gene is TRBV2, the J gene TRBJ2-5; D perhaps matches TRBD2 (5 bases). This CDR3 spans 12 amino acids. Deletions cut 8 bases from V and 2 bases from J, with 9 bases between. In germline, CDR1 is SNHLY, CDR2 FYNNEI. Here the CDR3 reads CASAREQETQYF. CDR3 bases: TGTGCCAGCGCCCGGGAACAAGAGACCCAGTACTTC.

This chain links TRBV6-5 with TRBJ2-1, with TRBD1 matching over 7 bases. Trimming removed 5 bases from V and 15 bases from J; junction bases left unmatched: 10. CDR3 length: 12 amino acids. Germline V gene data show CDR1 as MNHEY and CDR2 as SVGAGI. DNA for the CDR3: TGTGCCAGCAGTGGGGGACAGACGTTCCTGTTCTTC. Translated: CASSGGQTFLFF.

The gene calls are TRBV11-2 and TRBJ1-2; D is possibly TRBD1 (5 bases). The CDR3 runs 16 residues. Germline assignment: CDR1 SGHAT and CDR2 FQNNGV. Trimming removed 5 bases from V and 2 bases from J, with 18 bases in between. The CDR3 here is CASSQASGRKNYGYTF. The CDR3 DNA follows: TGTGCCAGCAGCCAGGCGTCAGGGCGGAAAAACTATGGCTACACCTTC.

The V and J genes are TRBV4-2 and TRBJ1-5; no clear D. V was cut by 1 base and J by 7 bases, with 5 bases left in between. Germline loops: CDR1 LGHNA, CDR2 YNFKEQ. CDR3 length: 12 amino acids. For the CDR3, the DNA is TGTGCCAGCAGCCAAGGGAGACAGCCCCAGCATTTT. Its protein is CASSQGRQPQHF.